The source of this T cell receptor (beta chain) is a study of control samples from healthy donors and cancer patients. The V gene end was trimmed by 0 bases and the J gene end by 2 bases; junction bases not matched to a gene: 3. There are 15 residues in the CDR3. Per germline, CDR1 SGHTA and CDR2 FQGTGA. Here immunoSEQ multiplex PCR was the method, and the copy in TCRdb shows in-frame clones only, minus some. The sample carries approximately 170,000 clones, 85% to 90% recorded once. Specimen: blood. This receptor was taken from a woman between 45 and 65 years old in good health. The chain links TRBV7-3 to TRBJ2-7; 8 bases match TRBD1. CDR3 sequence reads: CASSLTTGQAYEQYF. In DNA, the CDR3 is TGTGCCAGCAGCTTAACGACGGGACAGGCCTACGAGCAGTACTTC. The variable domain in full, completed from reference TRBV7-3 and TRBJ2-7, reads GAGVSQTPSNKVTEKGKYVELRCDPISGHTALYWYRQSLGQGPEFLIYFQGTGAADDSGLPNDRFFAVRPEGSVSTLKIQRTERGDSAVYLCASSLTTGQAYEQYFGPGTRLTVT.